This T cell receptor (beta chain) was profiled in a study of T cell responses to AZD1222 COVID-19 vaccine. Turning to this clone: Its antigen is unidentified.

Clones were read by immunoSEQ multiplex PCR, and TCRdb kept only the in-frame ones, dropping some. The sample lists 210,000 or so clones, around 93% seen once, with about 1% in the top ten. V gave up 6 bases and J gave up 8 bases; unmatched junction bases: 10. The V gene's germline CDR1 is LNHNV and CDR2 YYDKDF (reference sequence). This CDR3 comprises 14 residues. Study observations and caveats: It should be noted that donors were predominantly white British and more often female, and clonal diversity was possibly underestimated. There were vaccine-associated CD4 TCRs across spike, dominant at 160-218 and 743-854.

The sequence was collected from an adult in good health. The rearrangement joins TRBV15 to TRBJ1-1; 9 bases align to TRBD1. Sequenced here: peripheral blood, sampled on day 0 of MenACWY control vaccination. The CDR3 nucleotides read TGTGCCACCAGTCTAGGGGGACAGGGAATAGAAGCTTTCTTT. As protein: CATSLGGQGIEAFF.